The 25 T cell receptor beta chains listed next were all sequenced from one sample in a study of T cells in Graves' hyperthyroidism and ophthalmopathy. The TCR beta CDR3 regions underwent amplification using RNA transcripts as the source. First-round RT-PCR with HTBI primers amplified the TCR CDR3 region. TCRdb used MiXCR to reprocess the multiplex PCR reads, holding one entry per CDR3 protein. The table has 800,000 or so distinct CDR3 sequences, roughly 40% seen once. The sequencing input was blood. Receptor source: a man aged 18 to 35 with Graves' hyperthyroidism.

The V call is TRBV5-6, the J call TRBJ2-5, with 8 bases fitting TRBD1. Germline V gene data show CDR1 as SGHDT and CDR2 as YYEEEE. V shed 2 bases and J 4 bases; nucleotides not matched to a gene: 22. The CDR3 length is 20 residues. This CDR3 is CASSFEGQGRPWRYPETQYF. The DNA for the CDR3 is TGTGCCAGCAGCTTTGAAGGACAGGGACGACCATGGCGATACCCAGAGACCCAGTACTTC.

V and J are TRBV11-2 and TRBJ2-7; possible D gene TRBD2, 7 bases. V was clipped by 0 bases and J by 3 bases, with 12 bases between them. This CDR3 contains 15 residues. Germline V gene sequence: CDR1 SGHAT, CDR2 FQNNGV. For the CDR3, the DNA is TGTGCCAGCAGCTTAGACCGGGGGGCGTTCTACGAGCAGTACTTC. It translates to CASSLDRGAFYEQYF.

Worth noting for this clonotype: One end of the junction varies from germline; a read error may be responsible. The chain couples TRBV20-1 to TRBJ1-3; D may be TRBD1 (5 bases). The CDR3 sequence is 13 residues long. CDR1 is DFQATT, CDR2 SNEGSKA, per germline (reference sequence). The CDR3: CSAPGPSGNTIHF. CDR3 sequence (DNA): TGCAGTGCCCCGGGACCGTCTGGAAACACCATACATTTT.

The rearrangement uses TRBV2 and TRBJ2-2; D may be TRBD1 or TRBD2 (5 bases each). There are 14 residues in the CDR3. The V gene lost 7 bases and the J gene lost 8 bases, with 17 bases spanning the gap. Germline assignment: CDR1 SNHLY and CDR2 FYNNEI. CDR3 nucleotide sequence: TGTGCCAGCACCCTAGGGGACGCCGGGGGGGAGCTGTTTTTT. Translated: CASTLGDAGGELFF.

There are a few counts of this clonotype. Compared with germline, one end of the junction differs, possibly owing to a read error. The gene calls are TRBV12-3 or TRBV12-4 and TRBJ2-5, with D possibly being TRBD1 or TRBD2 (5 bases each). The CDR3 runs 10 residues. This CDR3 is CASSGTFQVF. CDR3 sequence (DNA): TGTGCCAGTTCCGGGACCTTCCAGGTCTTC.

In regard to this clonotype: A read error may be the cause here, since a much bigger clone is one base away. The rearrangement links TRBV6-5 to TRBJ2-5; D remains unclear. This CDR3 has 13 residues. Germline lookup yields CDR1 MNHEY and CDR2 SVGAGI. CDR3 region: CASSPQWQETRYF. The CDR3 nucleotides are TGTGCCAGCAGTCCCCAGTGGCAAGAGACCCGGTACTTC.

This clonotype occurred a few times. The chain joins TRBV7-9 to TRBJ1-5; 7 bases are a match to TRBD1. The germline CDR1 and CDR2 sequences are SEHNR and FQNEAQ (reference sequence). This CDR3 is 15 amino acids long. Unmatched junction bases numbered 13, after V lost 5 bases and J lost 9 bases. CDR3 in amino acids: CASSTDRETIRPQHF. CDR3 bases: TGTGCCAGCAGCACCGACAGGGAGACGATTCGGCCCCAGCATTTT.

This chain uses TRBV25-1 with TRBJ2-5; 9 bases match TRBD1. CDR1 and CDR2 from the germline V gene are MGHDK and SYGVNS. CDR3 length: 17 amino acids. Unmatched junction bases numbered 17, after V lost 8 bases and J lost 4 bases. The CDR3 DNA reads TGTGCCAGCTCCAGTGCTAGAGCGGGACAGGGTTCAGAGACCCAGTACTTC. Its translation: CASSSARAGQGSETQYF.

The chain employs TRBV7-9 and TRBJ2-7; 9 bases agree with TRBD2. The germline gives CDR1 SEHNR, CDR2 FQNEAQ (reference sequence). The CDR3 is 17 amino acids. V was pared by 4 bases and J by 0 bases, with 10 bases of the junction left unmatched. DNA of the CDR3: TGTGCCAGCAGCTCAACTCCGACTAGCGGAAGCTCCTACGAGCAGTACTTC. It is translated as CASSSTPTSGSSYEQYF. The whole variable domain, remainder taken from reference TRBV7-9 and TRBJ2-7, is DTGVSQNPRHKITKRGQNVTFRCDPISEHNRLYWYRQTLGQGPEFLTYFQNEAQLEKSRLLSDRFSAERPKGSFSTLEIQRTEQGDSAMYLCASSSTPTSGSSYEQYFGPGTRLTVT.

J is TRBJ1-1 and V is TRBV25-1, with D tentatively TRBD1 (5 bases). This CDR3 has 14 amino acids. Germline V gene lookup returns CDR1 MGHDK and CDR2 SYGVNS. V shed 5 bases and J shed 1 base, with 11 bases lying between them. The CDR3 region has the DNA TGTGCCAGCAGTCAGGGCAGGAGGAACACTGAAGCTTTCTTT. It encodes CASSQGRRNTEAFF.

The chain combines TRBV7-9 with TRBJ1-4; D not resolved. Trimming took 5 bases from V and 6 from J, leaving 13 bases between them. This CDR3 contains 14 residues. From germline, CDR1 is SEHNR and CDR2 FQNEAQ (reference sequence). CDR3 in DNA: TGTGCCAGCAGCCTACCAAGGGAGGATGAAAAACTGTTTTTT. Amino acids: CASSLPREDEKLFF.

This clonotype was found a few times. As DNA, the CDR3 is TGTGCCAGCAGCTTGTGGGTGGTATCGACATCGGGGGCCAACGTCCTGACTTTC. It specifies CASSLWVVSTSGANVLTF. The gene calls are TRBV5-5 and TRBJ2-6; no clear D gene. There are 18 residues in the CDR3. Trimming took off 1 base at V and 4 bases at J, with 18 bases between the two ends. CDR1 and CDR2 from the germline V gene are SGHKS and YYEKEE (reference sequence).

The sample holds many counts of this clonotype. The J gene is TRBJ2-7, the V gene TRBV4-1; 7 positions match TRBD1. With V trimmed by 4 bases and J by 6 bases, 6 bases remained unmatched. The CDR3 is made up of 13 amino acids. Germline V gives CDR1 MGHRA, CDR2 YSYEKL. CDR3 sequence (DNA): TGCGCCAGCAGCCCAGACAGGGAGACCGAGCAGTACTTC. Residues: CASSPDRETEQYF.

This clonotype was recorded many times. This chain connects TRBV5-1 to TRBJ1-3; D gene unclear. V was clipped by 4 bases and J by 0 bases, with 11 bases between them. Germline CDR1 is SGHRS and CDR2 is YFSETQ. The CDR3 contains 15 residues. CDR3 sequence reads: CASSKTSSSGNTIYF. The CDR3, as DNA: TGCGCCAGCAGCAAAACATCTAGCTCTGGAAACACCATATATTTT. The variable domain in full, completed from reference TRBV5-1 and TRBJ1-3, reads KAGVTQTPRYLIKTRGQQVTLSCSPISGHRSVSWYQQTPGQGLQFLFEYFSETQRNKGNFPGRFSGRQFSNSRSEMNVSTLELGDSALYLCASSKTSSSGNTIYFGEGSWLTVV.

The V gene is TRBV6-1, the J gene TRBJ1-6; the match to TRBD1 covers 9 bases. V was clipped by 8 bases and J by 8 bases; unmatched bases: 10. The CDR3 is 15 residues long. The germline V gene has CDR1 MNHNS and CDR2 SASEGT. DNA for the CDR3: TGTGCCAGCGGAGCGAGGGGACAGGGTTATTCACCCCTCCACTTT. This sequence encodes CASGARGQGYSPLHF.

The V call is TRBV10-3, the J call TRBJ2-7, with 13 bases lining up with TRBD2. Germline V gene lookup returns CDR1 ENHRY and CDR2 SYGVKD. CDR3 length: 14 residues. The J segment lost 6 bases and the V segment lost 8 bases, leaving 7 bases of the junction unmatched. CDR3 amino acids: CAIPTGLAGVEQYF. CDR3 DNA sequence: TGTGCCATCCCTACCGGACTAGCGGGGGTCGAGCAGTACTTC.

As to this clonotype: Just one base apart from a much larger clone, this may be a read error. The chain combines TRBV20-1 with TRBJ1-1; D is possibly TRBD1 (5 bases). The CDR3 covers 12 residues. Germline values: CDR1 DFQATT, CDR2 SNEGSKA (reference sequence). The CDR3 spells CSAGPGRTEALF. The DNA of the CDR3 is TGCAGTGCTGGTCCAGGGCGAACTGAAGCTCTCTTT.

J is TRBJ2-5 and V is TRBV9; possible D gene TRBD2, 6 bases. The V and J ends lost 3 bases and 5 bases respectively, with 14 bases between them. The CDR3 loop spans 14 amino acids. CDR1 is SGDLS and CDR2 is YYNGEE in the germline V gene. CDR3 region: CASSGGDPRETQYF. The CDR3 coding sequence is TGTGCCAGCAGCGGGGGGGACCCGAGGGAGACCCAGTACTTC.

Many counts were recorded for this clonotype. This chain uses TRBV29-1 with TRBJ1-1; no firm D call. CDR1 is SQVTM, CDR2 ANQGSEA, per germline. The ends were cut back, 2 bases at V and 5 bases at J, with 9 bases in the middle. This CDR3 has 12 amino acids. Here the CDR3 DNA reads TGCAGCGTTGAAAGAGGAGTAACTGAAGCTTTCTTT. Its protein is CSVERGVTEAFF.

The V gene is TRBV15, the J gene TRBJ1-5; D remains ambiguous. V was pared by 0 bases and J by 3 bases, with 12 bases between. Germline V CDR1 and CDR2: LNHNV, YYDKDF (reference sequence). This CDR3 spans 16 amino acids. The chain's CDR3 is CATSREAAHFNQPQHF. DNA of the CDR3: TGTGCCACCAGCAGAGAGGCGGCCCATTTCAATCAGCCCCAGCATTTT.

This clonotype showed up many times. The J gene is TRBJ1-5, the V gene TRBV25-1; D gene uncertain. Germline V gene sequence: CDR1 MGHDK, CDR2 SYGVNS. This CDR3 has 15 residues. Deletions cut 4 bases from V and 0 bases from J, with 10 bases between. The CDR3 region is CASSGAQYSNQPQHF. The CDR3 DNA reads TGTGCCAGCAGTGGCGCCCAATATAGCAATCAGCCCCAGCATTTT. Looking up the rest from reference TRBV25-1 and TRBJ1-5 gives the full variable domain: EADIYQTPRYLVIGTGKKITLECSQTMGHDKMYWYQQDPGMELHLIHYSYGVNSTEKGDLSSESTVSRIRTEHFPLTLESARPSHTSQYLCASSGAQYSNQPQHFGDGTRLSIL.

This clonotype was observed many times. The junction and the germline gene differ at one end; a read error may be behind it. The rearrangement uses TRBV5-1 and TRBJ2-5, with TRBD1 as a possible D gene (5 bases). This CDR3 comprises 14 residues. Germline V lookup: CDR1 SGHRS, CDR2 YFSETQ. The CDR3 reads CASSLGAYQETQYF. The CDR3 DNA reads TGTGCCAGCAGCTTAGGGGCATACCAAGAGACCCAGTACTTC.

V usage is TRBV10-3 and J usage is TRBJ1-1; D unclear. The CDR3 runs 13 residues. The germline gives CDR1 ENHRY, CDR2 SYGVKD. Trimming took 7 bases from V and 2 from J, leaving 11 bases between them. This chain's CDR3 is CAITRTGNTEAFF. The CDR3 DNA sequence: TGTGCCATCACCAGGACGGGCAACACTGAAGCTTTCTTT.

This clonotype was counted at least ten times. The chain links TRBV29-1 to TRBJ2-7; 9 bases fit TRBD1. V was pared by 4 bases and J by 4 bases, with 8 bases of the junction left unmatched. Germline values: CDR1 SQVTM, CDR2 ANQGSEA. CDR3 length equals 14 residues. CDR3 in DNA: TGCAGCGTTGGATCAGGACAGGGGATTTACGAGCAGTACTTC. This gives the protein CSVGSGQGIYEQYF.

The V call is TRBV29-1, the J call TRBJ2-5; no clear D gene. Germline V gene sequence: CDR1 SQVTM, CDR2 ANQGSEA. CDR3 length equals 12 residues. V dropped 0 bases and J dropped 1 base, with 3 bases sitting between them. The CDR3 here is CSVEDGQETQYF. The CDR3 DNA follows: TGCAGCGTTGAAGATGGCCAAGAGACCCAGTACTTC.